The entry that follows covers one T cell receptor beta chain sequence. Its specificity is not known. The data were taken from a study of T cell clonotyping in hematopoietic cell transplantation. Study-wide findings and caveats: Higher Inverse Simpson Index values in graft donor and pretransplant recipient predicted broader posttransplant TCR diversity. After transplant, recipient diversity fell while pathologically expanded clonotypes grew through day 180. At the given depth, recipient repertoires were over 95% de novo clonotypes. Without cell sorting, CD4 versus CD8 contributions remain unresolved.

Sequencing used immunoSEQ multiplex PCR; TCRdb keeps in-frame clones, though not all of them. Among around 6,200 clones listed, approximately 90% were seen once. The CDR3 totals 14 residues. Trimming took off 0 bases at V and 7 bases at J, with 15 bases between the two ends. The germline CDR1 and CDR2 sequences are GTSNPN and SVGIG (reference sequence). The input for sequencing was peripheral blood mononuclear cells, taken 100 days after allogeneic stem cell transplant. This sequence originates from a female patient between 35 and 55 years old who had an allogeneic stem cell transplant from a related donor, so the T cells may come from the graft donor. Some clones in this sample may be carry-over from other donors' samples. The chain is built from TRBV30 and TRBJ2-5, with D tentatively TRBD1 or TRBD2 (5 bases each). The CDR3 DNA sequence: TGTGCCTGGAGTGTAGGGGACGGCCTCGGGACCCAGTACTTC. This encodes CAWSVGDGLGTQYF. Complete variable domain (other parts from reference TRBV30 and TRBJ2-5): SQTIHQWPATLVQPVGSPLSLECTVEGTSNPNLYWYRQAAGRGLQLLFYSVGIGQISSEVPQNLSASRPQDRQFILSSKKLLLSDSGFYLCAWSVGDGLGTQYFGPGTRLLVL.